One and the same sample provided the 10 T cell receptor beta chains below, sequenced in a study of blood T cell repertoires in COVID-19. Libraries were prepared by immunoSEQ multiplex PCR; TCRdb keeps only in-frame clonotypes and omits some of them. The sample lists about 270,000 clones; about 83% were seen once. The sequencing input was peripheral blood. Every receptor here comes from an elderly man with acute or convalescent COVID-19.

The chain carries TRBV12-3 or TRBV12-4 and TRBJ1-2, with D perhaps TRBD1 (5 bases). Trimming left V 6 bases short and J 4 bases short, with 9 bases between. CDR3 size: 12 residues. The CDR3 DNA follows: TGTGCCAGCAGCGCGGGACCCTATGGCTACACCTTC. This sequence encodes CASSAGPYGYTF.

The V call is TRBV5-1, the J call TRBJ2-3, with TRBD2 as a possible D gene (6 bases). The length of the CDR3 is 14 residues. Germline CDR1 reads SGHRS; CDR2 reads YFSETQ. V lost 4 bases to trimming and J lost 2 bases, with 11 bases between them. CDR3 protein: CASSAGLTTDTQYF. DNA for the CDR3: TGCGCCAGCAGCGCGGGACTCACCACAGATACGCAGTATTTT.

This CDR3 is CASSKDRYEQYF. The CDR3 region has the DNA TGTGCCAGCAGCAAGGACAGGTACGAGCAGTACTTC. The chain is built from TRBV5-4 and TRBJ2-7; 7 bases align to TRBD1. This CDR3 comprises 12 residues. Germline V CDR1 and CDR2: SGHNT, YYREEE (reference sequence). With 4 bases clipped from V and 4 bases from J, the junction kept 2 bases outside the gene matches.

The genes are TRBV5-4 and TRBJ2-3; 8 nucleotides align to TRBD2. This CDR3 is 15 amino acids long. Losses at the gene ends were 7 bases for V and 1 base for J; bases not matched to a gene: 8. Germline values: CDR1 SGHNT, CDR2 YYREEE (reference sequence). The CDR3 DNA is TGTGCCAGCCGATCCGGGGGGGTGGGCACAGATACGCAGTATTTT. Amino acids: CASRSGGVGTDTQYF. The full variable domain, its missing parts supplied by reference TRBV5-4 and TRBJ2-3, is ETGVTQSPTHLIKTRGQQVTLRCSSQSGHNTVSWYQQALGQGPQFIFQYYREEENGRGNFPPRFSGLQFPNYSSELNVNALELDDSALYLCASRSGGVGTDTQYFGPGTRLTVL.

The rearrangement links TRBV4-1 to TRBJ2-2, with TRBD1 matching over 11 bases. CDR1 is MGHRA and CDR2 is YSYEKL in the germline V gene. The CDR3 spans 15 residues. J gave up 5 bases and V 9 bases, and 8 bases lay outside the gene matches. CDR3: CASSPWDRGTGELFF. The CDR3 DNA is TGCGCCAGTTCCCCCTGGGACAGGGGGACCGGGGAGCTGTTTTTT.

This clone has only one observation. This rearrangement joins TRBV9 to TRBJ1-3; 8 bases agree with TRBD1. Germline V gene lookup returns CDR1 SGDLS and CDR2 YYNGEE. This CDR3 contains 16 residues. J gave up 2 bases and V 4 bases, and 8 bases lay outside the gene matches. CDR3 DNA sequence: TGTGCCAGCAGCACCCGGACAGGGCAGACTGGAAACACCATATATTTT. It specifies CASSTRTGQTGNTIYF.

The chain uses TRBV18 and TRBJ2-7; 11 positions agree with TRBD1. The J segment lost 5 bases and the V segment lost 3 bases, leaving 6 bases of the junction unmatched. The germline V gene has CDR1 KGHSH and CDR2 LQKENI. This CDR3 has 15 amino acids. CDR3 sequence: CASSPGDRGRNEQYF. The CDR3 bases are TGTGCCAGCTCACCCGGGGACAGGGGGAGGAACGAGCAGTACTTC.

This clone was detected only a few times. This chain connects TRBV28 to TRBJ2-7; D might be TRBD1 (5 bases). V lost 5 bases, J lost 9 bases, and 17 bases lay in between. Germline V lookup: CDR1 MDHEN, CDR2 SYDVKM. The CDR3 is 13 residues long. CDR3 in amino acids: CASSRTLDRGQYF. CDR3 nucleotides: TGTGCCAGCAGTCGGACACTGGATCGAGGGCAGTACTTC.

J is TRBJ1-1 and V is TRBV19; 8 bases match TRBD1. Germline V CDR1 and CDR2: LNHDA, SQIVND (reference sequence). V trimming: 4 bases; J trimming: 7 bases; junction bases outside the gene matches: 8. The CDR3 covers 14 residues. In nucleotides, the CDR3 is TGTGCCAGTAGTACCCTCACGACAGGGGTTGAAGCTTTCTTT. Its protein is CASSTLTTGVEAFF.

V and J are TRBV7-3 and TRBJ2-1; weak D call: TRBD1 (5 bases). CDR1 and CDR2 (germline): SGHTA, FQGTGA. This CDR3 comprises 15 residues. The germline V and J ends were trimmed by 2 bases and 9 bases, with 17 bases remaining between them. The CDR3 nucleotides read TGTGCCAGCAGCTTAGGGCCAGTTAGGGGCGGTGAGCAGTTCTTC. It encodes CASSLGPVRGGEQFF.